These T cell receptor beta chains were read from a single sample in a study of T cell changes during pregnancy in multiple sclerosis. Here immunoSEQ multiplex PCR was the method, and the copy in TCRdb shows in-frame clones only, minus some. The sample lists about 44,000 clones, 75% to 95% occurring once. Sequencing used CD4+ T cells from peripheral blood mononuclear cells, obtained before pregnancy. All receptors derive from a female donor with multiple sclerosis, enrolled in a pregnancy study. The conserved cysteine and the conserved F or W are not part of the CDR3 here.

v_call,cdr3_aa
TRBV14,ASSPGTGNWGQY
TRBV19,ASSSPGTGSSDTQY
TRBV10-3,AISEYLVGRDRGSTEAF
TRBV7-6,ASSPQASGDTGELF
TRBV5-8,ASSPRDRGLHGYT
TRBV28,ASSSELGRGAF
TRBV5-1,ASSLSQGARETQY
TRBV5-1,ASSIGQLDATNEKLF
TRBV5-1,ASNPQGTTGELF
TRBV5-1,ASSWGNQGIGYEQY
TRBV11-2,ASSLSGQGGEKLF
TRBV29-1,SVDLGQGDTIY
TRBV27,ASSLYAGAVMGPQY
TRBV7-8,ASSRQQMNTEAF
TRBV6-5,ASKEAGGHDTQY
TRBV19,ASMRGSPGNEQF
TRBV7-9,ASSFNRDQPQH
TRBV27,ASSPQQGRANVLT
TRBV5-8,ASSPWGSSEGRNTEAF
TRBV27,ASSPYVQGSSTEAF
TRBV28,ASSFGDRNQPQH
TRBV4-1,ASSQTDSSGNTIY
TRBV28,ASSDYREPEAF
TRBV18,ASSPSGQRVEQY
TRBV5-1,ASSLVLFSYEQY
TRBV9,ASSPRGEGSGELF
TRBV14,ASSQGDRALFGQY
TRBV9,ASSVGAGVGTGELF
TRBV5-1,ASSWTGPTSGANVLT
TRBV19,ASSPGLFREIQPQH
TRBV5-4,ASSIGQAGANVLT
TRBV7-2,ASSPRGGTYEQY
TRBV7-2,ASSSTSTSGYNEQF
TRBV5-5,ASSLAPLSSYEQY
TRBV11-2,ASSLLRGGATDTQY
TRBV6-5,ASRSTGSGSPLH
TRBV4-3,ASSQDLGTHYGYT
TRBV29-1,SGGGGWSGGRQETQY
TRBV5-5,ASSFRQVFSGNTIY
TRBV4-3,ASSRRTGINYGYT
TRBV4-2,ASSQDGRRPGSNEQF
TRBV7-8,ASKPSGSYEQY
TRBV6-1,ASSEALRGKED
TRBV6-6,ASSDRGPESYEQY
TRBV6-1,ASSELQGRSYNEQF
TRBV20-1,SAISGVEAF
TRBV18,ASSPPTESYGYT
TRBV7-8,ASSINERGTYEQY
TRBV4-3,ASSQGTSGGTEQF
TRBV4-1,ASSPGTVQETQY
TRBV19,ASCLTGASTDTQY
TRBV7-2,ASSFWGGGMTYEQY
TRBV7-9,ASSLDLETQY
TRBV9,ASSTRTGADTQY